This TCR beta chain is from a study of blood T cell repertoires in COVID-19. Using immunoSEQ multiplex PCR, the repertoire was profiled, and TCRdb retains in-frame clones only, with some absent. This table has roughly 200,000 clones, more than 70% appearing once. The sample comprised peripheral blood. The TCR sequence derives from a woman of 80 years or more with active or convalescent COVID-19.

The chain's CDR3 is CARNKQGPSTNQPQHF. In DNA, the CDR3 is TGTGCCAGGAATAAACAGGGTCCGTCCACCAATCAGCCCCAGCATTTT. The chain joins TRBV28 to TRBJ1-5; TRBD1 might be the D (6 bases). The germline CDR1 and CDR2 sequences are MDHEN and SYDVKM. CDR3 length: 16 amino acids. The V end lost 9 bases, the J end lost 3 bases, and 21 bases lay between the germline ends.